This is a list of T cell receptor beta chains from one sample in a study of blood T cell repertoires in COVID-19. Only in-frame clones appear in the TCRdb table, and some are missing; sequencing was by immunoSEQ multiplex PCR. This table has 250,000 to 350,000 clones, around 87% appearing once. Sequencing input: peripheral blood. Receptors were obtained from a woman aged 45-60 years who had recovered from COVID-19. Both conserved end residues are part of each CDR3. The D gene is left open where the match is weak. Clone size is not always given. Where it is, it says once, few, many or a class for expanded clones.

V gene: TRBV6-6
D gene: NA
J gene: TRBJ2-7
clone size: NA
CDR3 protein: CASSYGWATSSYEQYF
CDR3 DNA: TGTGCCAGCAGTTACGGGTGGGCAACTAGCTCCTACGAGCAGTACTTC

V gene: TRBV2
D gene: TRBD1
J gene: TRBJ1-5
clone size: NA
CDR3 protein: CASSTDRVGQPQHF
CDR3 DNA: TGTGCCAGCAGTACTGACAGGGTTGGCCAGCCCCAGCATTTT

V gene: TRBV4-3
D gene: TRBD1
J gene: TRBJ2-4
clone size: NA
CDR3 protein: CASSQGLGGPAKNIQYF
CDR3 DNA: TGCGCCAGCAGCCAAGGGTTAGGGGGCCCGGCCAAAAACATTCAGTACTTC

V gene: TRBV27
D gene: TRBD2
J gene: TRBJ2-1
clone size: NA
CDR3 protein: CASSSGLAAYNEQFF
CDR3 DNA: TGTGCCAGCAGTTCGGGACTAGCAGCCTACAATGAGCAGTTCTTC

V gene: TRBV19
D gene: TRBD2
J gene: TRBJ2-1
clone size: NA
CDR3 protein: CASSIDRISGANEQFF
CDR3 DNA: TGTGCCAGTAGTATAGATCGAATTAGCGGGGCTAATGAGCAGTTCTTC

V gene: TRBV9
D gene: NA
J gene: TRBJ2-2
clone size: NA
CDR3 protein: CASSVLGAQGSGELFF
CDR3 DNA: TGTGCCAGCAGCGTATTAGGTGCGCAGGGGTCCGGGGAGCTGTTTTTT

V gene: TRBV5-1
D gene: NA
J gene: TRBJ2-6
clone size: NA
CDR3 protein: CASSLGQVSGANVLTF
CDR3 DNA: TGCGCCAGCAGCTTGGGTCAGGTCTCTGGGGCCAACGTCCTGACTTTC

V gene: TRBV10-3
D gene: TRBD2
J gene: TRBJ2-1
clone size: NA
CDR3 protein: CAISESGTSGNNEQFF
CDR3 DNA: TGTGCCATCAGTGAGTCTGGCACTAGCGGTAACAATGAGCAGTTCTTC

V gene: TRBV9
D gene: NA
J gene: TRBJ2-1
clone size: NA
CDR3 protein: CASSVEVGREQFF
CDR3 DNA: TGTGCCAGCAGCGTAGAGGTTGGGCGTGAGCAGTTCTTC

V gene: TRBV19
D gene: TRBD2
J gene: TRBJ2-7
clone size: NA
CDR3 protein: CASSLEAGAIYEQYF
CDR3 DNA: TGTGCCAGTAGTTTGGAAGCGGGGGCGATCTACGAGCAGTACTTC

V gene: TRBV4-2
D gene: NA
J gene: TRBJ2-7
clone size: NA
CDR3 protein: CASSQAGESYEQYF
CDR3 DNA: TGTGCCAGCAGCCAAGCGGGGGAATCCTACGAGCAGTACTTC

V gene: TRBV4-2
D gene: NA
J gene: TRBJ1-4
clone size: NA
CDR3 protein: CASSQDWAYATNEKLFF
CDR3 DNA: TGTGCCAGCAGCCAAGATTGGGCCTATGCAACTAATGAAAAACTGTTTTTT

V gene: TRBV2
D gene: NA
J gene: TRBJ1-4
clone size: NA
CDR3 protein: CASSDTGNSEKLFF
CDR3 DNA: TGTGCCAGCAGTGACACGGGGAATAGTGAAAAACTGTTTTTT

V gene: TRBV30
D gene: NA
J gene: TRBJ2-2
clone size: once
CDR3 protein: CALDRAGGNTGELFF
CDR3 DNA: TGTGCCTTAGATCGGGCGGGTGGGAACACCGGGGAGCTGTTTTTT

V gene: TRBV7-5
D gene: NA
J gene: TRBJ2-7
clone size: NA
CDR3 protein: CARSVVEPASLYEQYF
CDR3 DNA: TGTGCCAGAAGCGTTGTAGAACCAGCGAGCCTTTACGAGCAGTACTTC

V gene: TRBV4-3
D gene: TRBD2
J gene: TRBJ2-1
clone size: once
CDR3 protein: CASSQGPSGGARNEQFF
CDR3 DNA: TGCGCCAGCAGCCAAGGTCCTAGCGGGGGGGCCCGCAATGAGCAGTTCTTC

V gene: TRBV11-1
D gene: TRBD1
J gene: TRBJ2-7
clone size: NA
CDR3 protein: CASSLARGLTYEQYF
CDR3 DNA: TGTGCCAGCAGCTTAGCCAGGGGGCTAACCTACGAGCAGTACTTC

V gene: TRBV5-1
D gene: NA
J gene: TRBJ1-4
clone size: once
CDR3 protein: CASSLGRGKLATNEKLFF
CDR3 DNA: TGCGCCAGCAGCTTAGGAAGGGGGAAACTTGCAACTAATGAAAAACTGTTTTTT

V gene: TRBV10-3
D gene: NA
J gene: TRBJ2-1
clone size: NA
CDR3 protein: CAISAGYNEQFF
CDR3 DNA: TGTGCCATCAGCGCGGGTTACAATGAGCAGTTCTTC

V gene: TRBV12-3/TRBV12-4
D gene: NA
J gene: TRBJ1-1
clone size: NA
CDR3 protein: CASSRGSDTEAFF
CDR3 DNA: TGTGCCAGCAGCCGAGGGTCGGACACTGAAGCTTTCTTT

V gene: TRBV6-2/TRBV6-3
D gene: NA
J gene: TRBJ1-1
clone size: NA
CDR3 protein: CASSYNAGTEAFF
CDR3 DNA: TGTGCCAGCAGTTACAATGCGGGGACTGAAGCTTTCTTT

V gene: TRBV5-4
D gene: NA
J gene: TRBJ2-7
clone size: NA
CDR3 protein: CASSLASGYEQYF
CDR3 DNA: TGTGCCAGCAGCTTGGCTTCAGGCTACGAGCAGTACTTC

V gene: TRBV9
D gene: TRBD1
J gene: TRBJ2-7
clone size: NA
CDR3 protein: CASSVAAGQGGYEQYF
CDR3 DNA: TGTGCCAGCAGCGTAGCCGCCGGACAGGGAGGTTACGAGCAGTACTTC

V gene: TRBV5-5
D gene: TRBD2
J gene: TRBJ2-7
clone size: NA
CDR3 protein: CASSPLGSGTPLEQYF
CDR3 DNA: TGTGCCAGCAGCCCCTTGGGGAGCGGGACCCCTTTGGAGCAGTACTTC

V gene: TRBV12-3/TRBV12-4
D gene: NA
J gene: TRBJ1-6
clone size: NA
CDR3 protein: CASRSRSDSPLHF
CDR3 DNA: TGTGCCAGCAGATCGAGGAGTGATTCACCCCTCCACTTT

V gene: TRBV7-9
D gene: TRBD2
J gene: TRBJ2-7
clone size: NA
CDR3 protein: CATTGAGGATYEQYF
CDR3 DNA: TGTGCCACCACGGGGGCGGGAGGCGCGACCTACGAGCAGTACTTC

V gene: TRBV6-5
D gene: NA
J gene: TRBJ2-7
clone size: NA
CDR3 protein: CASSYTNRGEQYF
CDR3 DNA: TGTGCCAGCAGTTACACAAACCGGGGCGAGCAGTACTTC

V gene: TRBV4-2
D gene: NA
J gene: TRBJ1-4
clone size: NA
CDR3 protein: CASSQDRFRDNEKLFF
CDR3 DNA: TGTGCCAGCAGCCAAGATAGATTCAGGGATAATGAAAAACTGTTTTTT

V gene: TRBV14
D gene: NA
J gene: TRBJ1-4
clone size: NA
CDR3 protein: CASSRRRAPANEKLFF
CDR3 DNA: TGTGCCAGCAGCCGACGGAGGGCGCCGGCTAATGAAAAACTGTTTTTT

V gene: TRBV15
D gene: NA
J gene: TRBJ2-1
clone size: NA
CDR3 protein: CATSRVGGTEQFF
CDR3 DNA: TGTGCCACCAGCAGAGTAGGGGGAACTGAGCAGTTCTTC

V gene: TRBV9
D gene: NA
J gene: TRBJ2-1
clone size: NA
CDR3 protein: CASSVRAVSYNEQFF
CDR3 DNA: TGTGCCAGCAGCGTGAGAGCGGTCTCCTACAATGAGCAGTTCTTC

V gene: TRBV3-1/TRBV3-2
D gene: NA
J gene: TRBJ1-3
clone size: NA
CDR3 protein: CASSPRIPGNTIYF
CDR3 DNA: TGTGCCAGCAGCCCCAGGATACCTGGAAACACCATATATTTT

V gene: TRBV7-8
D gene: NA
J gene: TRBJ1-2
clone size: NA
CDR3 protein: CASSLEGGVDYGYTF
CDR3 DNA: TGTGCCAGCAGCTTAGAAGGGGGGGTCGACTATGGCTACACCTTC

V gene: TRBV19
D gene: TRBD1
J gene: TRBJ1-4
clone size: NA
CDR3 protein: CASSPRDSEKLFF
CDR3 DNA: TGTGCCAGTAGCCCGCGGGACAGTGAAAAACTGTTTTTT

V gene: TRBV6-2/TRBV6-3
D gene: TRBD2
J gene: TRBJ2-1
clone size: NA
CDR3 protein: CASSFPSGGEQFF
CDR3 DNA: TGTGCCAGCAGTTTCCCTAGCGGCGGTGAGCAGTTCTTC

V gene: TRBV7-3
D gene: TRBD1
J gene: TRBJ1-1
clone size: NA
CDR3 protein: CASSSGQFMNTEAFF
CDR3 DNA: TGTGCCAGCAGCTCGGGACAGTTCATGAACACTGAAGCTTTCTTT

V gene: TRBV5-4
D gene: TRBD2
J gene: TRBJ2-5
clone size: NA
CDR3 protein: CASSRTSAETQYF
CDR3 DNA: TGTGCCAGCAGCCGGACTAGTGCGGAGACCCAGTACTTC

V gene: TRBV7-9
D gene: TRBD2
J gene: TRBJ2-5
clone size: NA
CDR3 protein: CASTAGTSGGETQYF
CDR3 DNA: TGTGCCAGCACCGCCGGGACTAGTGGCGGAGAGACCCAGTACTTC

V gene: TRBV5-6
D gene: NA
J gene: TRBJ1-6
clone size: NA
CDR3 protein: CASSWAGTENSPLHF
CDR3 DNA: TGTGCCAGCAGCTGGGCCGGGACTGAGAATTCACCCCTCCACTTT

V gene: TRBV18
D gene: NA
J gene: TRBJ2-3
clone size: NA
CDR3 protein: CASSPPSGTDTQYF
CDR3 DNA: TGTGCCAGCTCACCACCGAGCGGCACAGATACGCAGTATTTT

V gene: TRBV5-5
D gene: NA
J gene: TRBJ1-2
clone size: NA
CDR3 protein: CASSLARANYGYTF
CDR3 DNA: TGTGCCAGCAGCTTGGCGAGAGCTAACTATGGCTACACCTTC

V gene: TRBV18
D gene: NA
J gene: TRBJ2-7
clone size: once
CDR3 protein: CASSRTDYEQYF
CDR3 DNA: TGTGCCAGCTCACGGACTGACTACGAGCAGTACTTC

V gene: TRBV28
D gene: TRBD1
J gene: TRBJ1-1
clone size: NA
CDR3 protein: CASSFDRVRGTEAFF
CDR3 DNA: TGTGCCAGCAGTTTCGACAGGGTGAGGGGCACTGAAGCTTTCTTT